Listed below are T cell receptor beta chains from one sample, sequenced in a study of T-cell memory formation after mild COVID-19. TCRdb processed the 5' RACE reads anew with MiXCR; each CDR3 protein has one entry. The sample lists 250,000 to 300,000 distinct CDR3 sequences, roughly 16% seen once, with 22% in the top ten. The sample comprised PBMCs or a T cell subset sorted from them (not recorded which). The receptors come from a man aged 18 to 30 who had mild COVID-19 (a few samples of this study predate the infection). Cell type and time point are not known. CDR3s include the opening cysteine and the closing phenylalanine or tryptophan. D genes are given only for firm matches. Size tells how often a clone was seen (once, few, many) or the class of an expanded clone, and some rows leave it out.

D gene | clone size | J gene | V gene | CDR3 protein | CDR3 DNA
TRBD2 | - | TRBJ2-1 | TRBV7-9 | CASSPPGLAVAYNEQFF | TGTGCCAGCAGCCCTCCGGGACTAGCGGTTGCCTACAATGAGCAGTTCTTC
- | - | TRBJ2-6 | TRBV28 | CASSSPPGANVLTF | TGTGCCAGCAGTTCCCCACCAGGGGCCAACGTCCTGACTTTC
- | few | TRBJ2-5 | TRBV29-1 | CSVDPGQGKTQYF | TGCAGCGTTGACCCGGGGCAGGGAAAGACCCAGTACTTC
TRBD1 | - | TRBJ2-3 | TRBV29-1 | CSVLPFHGQGATDTQYF | TGCAGCGTCCTCCCGTTTCACGGACAGGGGGCAACAGATACGCAGTATTTT
- | few | TRBJ1-2 | TRBV29-1 | CSVGRTDLYGYTF | TGCAGCGTTGGGAGGACAGACCTCTATGGCTACACCTTC
- | - | TRBJ1-6 | TRBV6-2/TRBV6-3 | CASSYRIWTSRRDSPLHF | TGTGCCAGCAGTTATAGGATCTGGACCAGTCGTCGCGATTCACCCCTCCACTTT
- | - | TRBJ2-3 | TRBV3-1 | CASSQDPRPTDTQYF | TGTGCCAGCAGCCAAGATCCTAGACCCACAGATACGCAGTATTTT
- | many | TRBJ2-3 | TRBV5-1 | CASSLVPGGTDTQYF | TGCGCCAGCAGCTTGGTTCCGGGGGGCACAGATACGCAGTATTTT
- | - | TRBJ1-4 | TRBV4-1 | CASSQGLEDEKLFF | TGCGCCAGCAGCCAAGGATTGGAGGATGAAAAACTGTTTTTT
- | - | TRBJ2-7 | TRBV27 | CASSPWGLQRYEQYF | TGTGCCAGCAGTCCCTGGGGACTCCAGCGGTACGAGCAGTACTTC
TRBD1 | - | TRBJ1-2 | TRBV12-3/TRBV12-4 | CASSSTGAGGYTF | TGTGCCAGCAGTTCAACAGGGGCCGGTGGCTACACCTTC
- | few | TRBJ2-7 | TRBV7-2 | CASSLDGTRSYEQYF | TGTGCCAGCAGCTTAGATGGGACACGCTCCTACGAGCAGTACTTC
- | medium-sized | TRBJ2-4 | TRBV4-3 | CASSQDFGGPNIQYF | TGCGCCAGCAGCCAAGATTTCGGGGGGCCAAACATTCAGTACTTC
- | few | TRBJ2-1 | TRBV5-8 | CASSWGVF | TGTGCCAGCAGCTGGGGGGTCTTC
TRBD1 | - | TRBJ2-5 | TRBV27 | CASSATGSETQYF | TGTGCCAGCAGTGCGACAGGGTCGGAGACCCAGTACTTC
- | - | TRBJ1-5 | TRBV7-2 | CASSRAGQPQHF | TGTGCCAGCAGCAGGGCTGGACAGCCCCAGCATTTT
TRBD1 | - | TRBJ2-2 | TRBV11-2 | CASSDRVRTGELFF | TGTGCCAGCAGTGACAGGGTGCGAACCGGGGAGCTGTTTTTT
- | - | TRBJ2-5 | TRBV11-3 | CASSYLPQETQYF | TGTGCCAGCAGCTACCTACCCCAAGAGACCCAGTACTTC
TRBD1 | many | TRBJ2-1 | TRBV7-2 | CASSLDRRGLGNEQFF | TGTGCCAGCAGCTTAGATCGCAGGGGGCTAGGGAATGAGCAGTTCTTC
TRBD2 | - | TRBJ2-7 | TRBV27 | CASRLAGAYEQYF | TGTGCCAGCAGGCTAGCGGGGGCCTACGAGCAGTACTTC
- | few | TRBJ1-4 | TRBV9 | CASSAGTPNEKLFF | TGTGCCAGCAGCGCCGGGACTCCTAATGAAAAACTGTTTTTT
TRBD1 | - | TRBJ1-1 | TRBV7-9 | CASSSTAGGGVSTEAFF | TGTGCCAGCAGCTCGACCGCCGGAGGGGGCGTGAGCACTGAAGCTTTCTTT